This T cell receptor (beta chain) was captured by sequencing in a study of Ad26.COV2.S vaccination and SARS-CoV-2 variants. Method: immunoSEQ multiplex PCR; TCRdb's copy keeps in-frame clones and lacks some. The sample comprises around 380,000 clones, about 85% of which are singletons, and more than 3% rests with the top ten. Overall study results and limits: Post-vaccination spike-specific CD8+ and CD4+ T cell responses reportedly had substantial breadth. Across vaccine and placebo recipients, the breadth of non-spike TCRs was similar.

The CDR3 is made up of 15 amino acids. Germline V gene lookup returns CDR1 MNHEY and CDR2 SMNVEV (reference sequence). The V gene lost 3 bases and the J gene lost 1 base, with 10 bases spanning the gap. Noted treatment: roughly 18 received Ad26.COV2.S at low or high dose, single or two shots; five or six received placebo; per-sample allocation not given. The study sampled participants on day 63 after the first vaccine or placebo injection. Of note for this clone: No antigen is known for it.

This sequence joins TRBV27 and TRBJ1-5; D gene ambiguous. This receptor was identified in a person aged 18 to 59 who received the Ad26.COV2.S COVID-19 vaccine or a placebo. The specimen comprised peripheral blood, sampled in a trial of Ad26.COV2.S vaccine versus placebo. The CDR3 DNA is TGTGCCAGCAGTTTCGACGGGAAAAGCAATCAGCCCCAGCATTTT. This gives the protein CASSFDGKSNQPQHF.